These 14 T cell receptor beta chains share one sample of origin, sequenced in a study of a mutant IDH1 vaccine in newly diagnosed glioma. Only in-frame clones appear in the TCRdb table, and some are missing; sequencing was by immunoSEQ multiplex PCR. The table has roughly 120,000 clones, about four fifths seen once. Which antigens these TCRs recognize remains unknown. This sample's time point: week 11, during vaccination. With topical imiquimod, each dose of the vaccine consisted of 300 ug of mutant IDH1 20-mer peptide. Here the sequenced sample was PBMCs, taken from a glioma patient whose treatment included an IDH1 peptide vaccine. These TCRs come from a man in his forties with glioma.

This chain joins TRBV30 and TRBJ1-6; D perhaps matches TRBD1 (5 bases). Trimming pared 4 bases from V and 7 bases from J, leaving 14 bases between. CDR1 is GTSNPN and CDR2 is SVGIG in the germline V gene (reference sequence). CDR3 length: 14 residues. DNA for the CDR3: TGTGCCTGGATTCTCGGGGGTAGGAATTCACCCCTCCACTTT. Translated: CAWILGGRNSPLHF.

Ten or more counts support this clone. Different DNA sequences within this sample yield the same CDR3. This chain links TRBV5-4 with TRBJ1-5; 8 nucleotides line up with TRBD1. CDR1 and CDR2 from the germline V gene are SGHNT and YYREEE (reference sequence). The CDR3 runs 14 residues. The ends lost 3 bases at V and 1 base at J; junction bases unmatched: 0. CDR3 region: CASSSGGSNQPQHF. CDR3 DNA: TGTGCCAGCAGCTCAGGGGGCAGCAATCAGCCCCAGCATTTT.

V is TRBV6-6 and J is TRBJ2-5; no clear D gene. This CDR3 has 13 residues. Per germline, CDR1 MNHNY and CDR2 SVGAGI (reference sequence). Trimming removed 10 bases from V and 0 bases from J, with 12 bases in between. In nucleotides, the CDR3 is TGTGCCATCCACGATTGGTACCAAGAGACCCAGTACTTC. Translation gives CAIHDWYQETQYF.

This chain connects TRBV7-2 to TRBJ2-2; tentatively, D is TRBD1 or TRBD2 (6 bases each). The CDR3 is 17 residues long. Germline-derived CDR1 and CDR2 are SGHTA and FQGNSA. The V gene lost 2 bases and the J gene lost 4 bases, with 17 bases spanning the gap. The CDR3 DNA is TGTGCCAGCAGCTTAATTCCGGGGGCCTGGGGCACCGGGGAGCTGTTTTTT. Protein product: CASSLIPGAWGTGELFF.

The J gene is TRBJ2-7, the V gene TRBV18, with 9 bases matching TRBD1. The V and J ends lost 2 bases and 4 bases, in that order; junction bases with no gene match: 6. The CDR3 totals 15 residues. Germline V gene sequence: CDR1 KGHSH, CDR2 LQKENI. CDR3 amino acids: CASSPRTDRGYEQYF. The DNA of the CDR3 is TGTGCCAGCTCACCAAGGACGGACAGGGGTTACGAGCAGTACTTC.

This sequence joins TRBV5-1 and TRBJ2-1; D is possibly TRBD2 (6 bases). The CDR3 has 15 amino acids. Trimming shortened V by 1 base and J by 6 bases, and 14 bases separated the two germline ends. CDR1 SGHRS and CDR2 YFSETQ come from the germline V gene. CDR3 sequence (DNA): TGCGCCAGCAGCTTGATGGCTAGCGTAGGCAATGAGCAGTTCTTC. Encoded protein: CASSLMASVGNEQFF.

The chain uses TRBV7-2 and TRBJ2-2; D may be TRBD1 (6 bases). V lost 7 bases to trimming and J lost 6 bases, with 15 bases between them. Germline V gives CDR1 SGHTA, CDR2 FQGNSA. The CDR3 is 14 residues long. The CDR3 nucleotides are TGTGCCAGCAACCGAGCACAGGGACCCGGGGAGCTGTTTTTT. Amino acid sequence: CASNRAQGPGELFF.

V gene TRBV6-6 combines with J gene TRBJ2-1; D is unresolved. Germline lookup yields CDR1 MNHNY and CDR2 SVGAGI (reference sequence). The CDR3 runs to 13 residues. V lost 0 bases and J 6 bases, leaving 6 bases between the germline ends. The CDR3 reads CASSYSKANEQFF. The DNA for the CDR3 is TGTGCCAGCAGTTACTCTAAAGCCAATGAGCAGTTCTTC.

V and J are TRBV7-9 and TRBJ1-5; D unclear. Germline V gene data show CDR1 as SEHNR and CDR2 as FQNEAQ (reference sequence). Trimming cost V 1 base and J 4 bases, with 8 bases left between them. This CDR3 comprises 14 residues. CDR3 sequence: CASSLVSLNQPQHF. CDR3 DNA: TGTGCCAGCAGCTTAGTGTCCCTAAATCAGCCCCAGCATTTT.

The V gene is TRBV6-5, the J gene TRBJ2-5; a possible D gene is TRBD2 (5 bases). V was pared by 0 bases and J by 0 bases, with 8 bases between. The germline V gene has CDR1 MNHEY and CDR2 SVGAGI. The CDR3 length is 15 residues. This CDR3 is CASSYSADYQETQYF. The CDR3 DNA follows: TGTGCCAGCAGTTACTCAGCGGATTACCAAGAGACCCAGTACTTC.

For the CDR3, the DNA is TGCGCCAGCAGCCCGCATGGAGCATTGACCGGGGAGCTGTTTTTT. Its translation is CASSPHGALTGELFF. The chain has TRBV4-3 and TRBJ2-2; D is ambiguous. The CDR3 is 15 residues long. Germline CDR1 is LGHNA and CDR2 is YSLEER. V dropped 4 bases and J dropped 5 bases, with 14 bases sitting between them.

The rearrangement joins TRBV4-2 to TRBJ1-4; D might be TRBD1 (5 bases). V gave up 1 base and J gave up 8 bases, with 14 bases separating them. The CDR3 totals 15 residues. CDR1 and CDR2 from the germline V gene are LGHNA and YNFKEQ. The CDR3 protein is CASSQAGQSGEKLFF. The CDR3 DNA sequence: TGTGCCAGCAGCCAAGCAGGACAATCGGGAGAAAAACTGTTTTTT.

The chain employs TRBV6-1 and TRBJ1-2; no clear D gene. Germline V gene data show CDR1 as MNHNS and CDR2 as SASEGT. V was cut by 5 bases and J by 4 bases, with 14 bases left in between. This CDR3 contains 14 residues. CDR3 nucleotide sequence: TGTGCCAGCAGTAAGGGAGGATGGGGCTATGGCTACACCTTC. Encoded protein: CASSKGGWGYGYTF.

The chain combines TRBV5-4 with TRBJ2-1; 8 nucleotides line up with TRBD1. Germline values: CDR1 SGHNT, CDR2 YYREEE (reference sequence). Germline trimming cut 3 bases from V and 7 bases from J; bases unmatched to any gene: 6. The CDR3 contains 14 residues. The CDR3 DNA reads TGTGCCAGCAGCTATGGACAGGGCGGGAATGAGCAGTTCTTC. Translated: CASSYGQGGNEQFF.